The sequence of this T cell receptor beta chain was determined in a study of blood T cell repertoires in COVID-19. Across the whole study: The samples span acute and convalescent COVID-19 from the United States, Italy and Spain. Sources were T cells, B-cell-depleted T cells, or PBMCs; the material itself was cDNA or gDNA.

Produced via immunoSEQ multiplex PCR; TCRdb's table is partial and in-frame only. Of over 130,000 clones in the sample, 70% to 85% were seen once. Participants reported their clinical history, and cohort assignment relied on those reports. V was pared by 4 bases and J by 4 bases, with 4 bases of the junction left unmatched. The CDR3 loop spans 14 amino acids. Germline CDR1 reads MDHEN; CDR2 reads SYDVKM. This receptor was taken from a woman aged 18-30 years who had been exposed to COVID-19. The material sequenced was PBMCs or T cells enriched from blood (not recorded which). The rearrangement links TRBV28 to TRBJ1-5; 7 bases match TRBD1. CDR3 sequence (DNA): TGTGCCAGCAGTTGGACAGGAACAAATCAGCCCCAGCATTTT. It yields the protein CASSWTGTNQPQHF.